The following is a T cell receptor (beta chain) sequence with its context. This record belongs to a study of blood T cell repertoires in COVID-19. Sequenced by immunoSEQ multiplex PCR; TCRdb stores in-frame clones only, minus some. The sample lists 400,000 to 450,000 clones; approximately 88% were seen once. Between the trimmed V and J ends, which lost 6 bases and 6 bases, there was a span of 14 bases. Germline CDR1 MNHNS, CDR2 SASEGT. The CDR3 loop spans 14 amino acids. The sequence was collected from a woman aged 45 to 65 with COVID-19, enrolled during active disease. Sequences were obtained from peripheral blood. V usage is TRBV6-1 and J usage is TRBJ2-2; TRBD2 is a possible D gene (6 bases). CDR3 protein: CASRRLGLPGELFF. For the CDR3, the DNA is TGTGCCAGCAGGAGACTAGGTCTCCCCGGGGAGCTGTTTTTT.